The 22 T cell receptor beta chains presented below share a single source sample, sequenced in a study of blood T cell repertoires in COVID-19. Libraries were prepared by immunoSEQ multiplex PCR; TCRdb keeps only in-frame clonotypes and omits some of them. The table has roughly 300,000 clones, roughly 89% seen once. The material sequenced was peripheral blood. Every receptor here comes from a woman between 25 and 40 years old with COVID-19, enrolled during active disease.

J is TRBJ1-1 and V is TRBV19; D not certain. CDR1 is LNHDA, CDR2 SQIVND, per germline (reference sequence). This CDR3 contains 15 residues. Trimming took off 3 bases at V and 0 bases at J, with 11 bases between the two ends. The CDR3 reads CASSMGTRVNTEAFF. The CDR3 DNA is TGTGCCAGTAGTATGGGTACGAGGGTGAACACTGAAGCTTTCTTT.

This chain connects TRBV19 to TRBJ2-1, with 14 bases identical to TRBD2. Trimming took 3 bases from V and 3 from J; bases not matched to a gene: 4. Germline CDR1 reads LNHDA; CDR2 reads SQIVND (reference sequence). CDR3 length: 17 residues. Written as DNA, the CDR3 is TGTGCCAGTAGTATGCGACTAGCGGGGGGGCTCTACAATGAGCAGTTCTTC. Translated, it gives CASSMRLAGGLYNEQFF. The full variable domain, completed using reference TRBV19 and TRBJ2-1, is DGGITQSPKYLFRKEGQNVTLSCEQNLNHDAMYWYRQDPGQGLRLIYYSQIVNDFQKGDIAEGYSVSREKKESFPLTVTSAQKNPTAFYLCASSMRLAGGLYNEQFFGPGTRLTVL.

The CDR3 spells CSVGGSNTEAFF. Here the CDR3 DNA reads TGCAGCGTGGGCGGGAGCAACACTGAAGCTTTCTTT. V is TRBV29-1 and J is TRBJ1-1; D is unclear. The CDR3 has 12 residues. Looked up from germline, CDR1 is SQVTM and CDR2 is ANQGSEA. Trimming left V 6 bases short and J 2 bases short, with 10 bases between.

CDR3: CASRLAPENTEAFF. For the CDR3, the DNA is TGTGCAAGTCGCTTAGCCCCAGAGAACACTGAAGCTTTCTTT. V gene TRBV12-2 combines with J gene TRBJ1-1; the D segment call TRBD1 is taken from the table without a DNA check. TRBV12-2 is a listed pseudogene. The CDR3 extends over 14 amino acids.

The V call is TRBV10-1, the J call TRBJ2-2; tentative D call: TRBD1 (6 bases). The CDR3 runs to 14 residues. The V gene lost 3 bases and the J gene lost 6 bases, with 11 bases spanning the gap. The germline gives CDR1 WNHNN, CDR2 SYGVQD (reference sequence). DNA for the CDR3: TGCGCCAGCAGTGACAGGGGAAAACCCGGGGAGCTGTTTTTT. Protein product: CASSDRGKPGELFF.

The chain has TRBV5-6 and TRBJ1-2; D is ambiguous. Germline-derived CDR1 and CDR2 are SGHDT and YYEEEE. V gave up 0 bases and J gave up 1 base, with 10 bases separating them. CDR3 length: 15 residues. DNA of the CDR3: TGTGCCAGCAGCTTGGCCCCGGGGAGTAACTATGGCTACACCTTC. This gives the protein CASSLAPGSNYGYTF.

This chain connects TRBV27 to TRBJ2-5; 7 nucleotides match TRBD1. CDR1 is MNHEY and CDR2 is SMNVEV in the germline V gene (reference sequence). After removal of 5 bases from V and 6 bases from J, the junction contained 9 bases not matched to a gene. The CDR3 is 14 residues long. For the CDR3, the DNA is TGTGCCAGCAGTCCCTATGAGGGGGCGAAGACCCAGTACTTC. Its protein is CASSPYEGAKTQYF.

The chain employs TRBV7-2 and TRBJ1-5; a possible D gene is TRBD1 (5 bases). Germline V CDR1 and CDR2: SGHTA, FQGNSA. With 4 bases removed from V and 5 bases from J, the gap between germline ends came to 21 bases. This CDR3 is 17 amino acids long. The chain's CDR3 is CASSSGWGRGGDQPQHF. CDR3 nucleotide sequence: TGTGCCAGCAGCTCAGGATGGGGGAGGGGTGGGGATCAGCCCCAGCATTTT. The full variable domain, in which reference TRBV7-2 and TRBJ1-5 provide the parts outside the CDR3, is GAGVSQSPSNKVTEKGKDVELRCDPISGHTALYWYRQSLGQGLEFLIYFQGNSAPDKSGLPSDRFSAERTGGSVSTLTIQRTQQEDSAVYLCASSSGWGRGGDQPQHFGDGTRLSIL.

The J gene is TRBJ1-2, the V gene TRBV6-2 or TRBV6-3, with D hard to call. Between the trimmed V and J ends, which lost 6 bases and 4 bases, there was a span of 15 bases. This CDR3 has 14 residues. In germline, CDR1 is MNHEY, CDR2 SVGEGT. The DNA for the CDR3 is TGTGCCAGCAGCCCCGACCCTAGAGTCTATGGCTACACCTTC. Residues: CASSPDPRVYGYTF.

This chain links TRBV7-3 with TRBJ2-1; TRBD1 aligns across 10 bases. The CDR3 spans 14 residues. Germline CDR1 is SGHTA and CDR2 is FQGTGA. The V gene end was trimmed by 0 bases and the J gene end by 8 bases; junction bases not matched to a gene: 1. For the CDR3, the DNA is TGTGCCAGCAGCTTAACCGGACAGGGGGATGAGCAGTTCTTC. Its translation is CASSLTGQGDEQFF.

The gene calls are TRBV7-2 and TRBJ1-6, with no clear D. The germline V gene has CDR1 SGHTA and CDR2 FQGNSA. The V end was cut by 5 bases, the J end by 5 bases, with 13 bases between. The CDR3 consists of 15 residues. The CDR3 protein is CASSPSREHNSPLHF. The CDR3 DNA sequence: TGTGCCAGCAGCCCTTCCCGGGAACATAATTCACCCCTCCACTTT.

The rearrangement joins TRBV25-1 to TRBJ1-4; the match to TRBD1 covers 10 bases. Germline loops: CDR1 MGHDK, CDR2 SYGVNS. V was clipped by 3 bases and J by 6 bases; unmatched bases: 4. The CDR3 is 15 residues long. The CDR3 sequence is CASSDPGTGDEKLFF. CDR3 in DNA: TGTGCCAGCAGTGATCCCGGGACAGGGGATGAAAAACTGTTTTTT.

The chain recombines TRBV3-1 (or the pseudogene TRBV3-2) with TRBJ2-1, with D maybe TRBD2 (5 bases). The CDR3 runs 14 residues. The V end lost 4 bases, the J end lost 6 bases, and 13 bases lay between the germline ends. Germline V lookup: CDR1 LGHDT, CDR2 YNNKEL (reference sequence). CDR3 nucleotide sequence: TGTGCCAGCAGCCGGCCGGGGAGCTTCAATGAGCAGTTCTTC. This encodes CASSRPGSFNEQFF.

V usage is TRBV2 and J usage is TRBJ1-4; TRBD1 matches 7 bases. The germline gives CDR1 SNHLY, CDR2 FYNNEI. The CDR3 is made up of 13 amino acids. Trimming at V came to 3 bases and at J to 7 bases, leaving 2 bases not matched to a gene. In DNA, the CDR3 is TGTGCCAGCAGTGAGGGGGACAGTGAAAAACTGTTTTTT. Its protein product is CASSEGDSEKLFF.

The J gene is TRBJ1-1, the V gene TRBV11-2, with 11 bases identical to TRBD1. Germline CDR1 is SGHAT and CDR2 is FQNNGV. The CDR3 has 15 residues. Trimming cost V 3 bases and J 3 bases; bases outside gene matches: 3. CDR3 in amino acids: CASSFRTGGYTEAFF. CDR3 DNA sequence: TGTGCCAGCAGCTTCCGGACAGGGGGCTACACTGAAGCTTTCTTT.

The chain has TRBV13 and TRBJ2-5; 7 nucleotides match TRBD2. This CDR3 region has 15 residues. Germline V CDR1 and CDR2: PRHDT, FYEKMQ (reference sequence). Trimming took 4 bases from V and 5 from J; bases not matched to a gene: 10. The CDR3 region is CASSSGLDRFETQYF. The CDR3 DNA reads TGTGCCAGCAGCTCAGGACTAGATCGCTTTGAGACCCAGTACTTC. Based on the CDR3 plus reference TRBV13 and TRBJ2-5, the full variable domain is AAGVIQSPRHLIKEKRETATLKCYPIPRHDTVYWYQQGPGQDPQFLISFYEKMQSDKGSIPDRFSAQQFSDYHSELNMSSLELGDSALYFCASSSGLDRFETQYFGPGTRLLVL.

The J gene is TRBJ1-4, the V gene TRBV3-1 (or the pseudogene TRBV3-2); D call uncertain. Trimming pared 6 bases from V and 10 bases from J, leaving 15 bases between. The CDR3 is 13 residues long. In germline, CDR1 is LGHDT, CDR2 YNNKEL (reference sequence). In DNA form, the CDR3 reads TGTGCCAGCAGTCATCAAGTAACGGGAAAACTGTTTTTT. This codes for CASSHQVTGKLFF.

V gene TRBV27 combines with J gene TRBJ1-2; no clear D gene. V was trimmed by 5 bases and J by 4 bases, leaving 11 bases between them. The CDR3 is 13 residues long. The germline CDR1 and CDR2 sequences are MNHEY and SMNVEV (reference sequence). The CDR3 reads CASSAHSIYGYTF. CDR3 sequence (DNA): TGTGCCAGCAGTGCGCACAGCATCTATGGCTACACCTTC.

V gene TRBV19 combines with J gene TRBJ1-1; D call uncertain. V lost 4 bases to trimming and J lost 5 bases, with 11 bases between them. Germline assignment: CDR1 LNHDA and CDR2 SQIVND (reference sequence). This CDR3 spans 13 amino acids. The CDR3: CASSRVGGTEAFF. CDR3 sequence (DNA): TGTGCCAGTAGTAGGGTAGGCGGTACTGAAGCTTTCTTT.

The rearrangement uses TRBV4-2 and TRBJ1-2, with TRBD1 matching over 7 bases. The CDR3 sequence is 15 residues long. CDR1 is LGHNA, CDR2 YNFKEQ, per germline. The ends lost 4 bases at V and 3 bases at J; junction bases unmatched: 8. This CDR3 is CASSLKQGVDYGYTF. In nucleotides, the CDR3 is TGTGCCAGCAGCCTCAAGCAGGGGGTGGACTATGGCTACACCTTC.

Concerning this clone: In the same sample, other DNA sequences code for this CDR3. This chain connects TRBV5-1 to TRBJ1-1; D possibly corresponds to TRBD1 (6 bases). CDR3 size: 14 residues. Germline V gene sequence: CDR1 SGHRS, CDR2 YFSETQ. Trimming took 4 bases from V and 2 from J, leaving 12 bases between them. The CDR3 is CASSSGQPNTEAFF. CDR3 sequence (DNA): TGCGCCAGCAGCAGTGGACAGCCAAACACTGAAGCTTTCTTT.

The rearrangement links TRBV30 to TRBJ2-3; TRBD1 aligns across 7 bases. This CDR3 region has 15 residues. Trimming at V came to 7 bases and at J to 4 bases, leaving 14 bases not matched to a gene. Germline V gene lookup returns CDR1 GTSNPN and CDR2 SVGIG (reference sequence). In DNA form, the CDR3 reads TGTGCCTTGAACGGACAGGCCCAGGGGTCAGATACGCAGTATTTT. The encoded protein is CALNGQAQGSDTQYF.